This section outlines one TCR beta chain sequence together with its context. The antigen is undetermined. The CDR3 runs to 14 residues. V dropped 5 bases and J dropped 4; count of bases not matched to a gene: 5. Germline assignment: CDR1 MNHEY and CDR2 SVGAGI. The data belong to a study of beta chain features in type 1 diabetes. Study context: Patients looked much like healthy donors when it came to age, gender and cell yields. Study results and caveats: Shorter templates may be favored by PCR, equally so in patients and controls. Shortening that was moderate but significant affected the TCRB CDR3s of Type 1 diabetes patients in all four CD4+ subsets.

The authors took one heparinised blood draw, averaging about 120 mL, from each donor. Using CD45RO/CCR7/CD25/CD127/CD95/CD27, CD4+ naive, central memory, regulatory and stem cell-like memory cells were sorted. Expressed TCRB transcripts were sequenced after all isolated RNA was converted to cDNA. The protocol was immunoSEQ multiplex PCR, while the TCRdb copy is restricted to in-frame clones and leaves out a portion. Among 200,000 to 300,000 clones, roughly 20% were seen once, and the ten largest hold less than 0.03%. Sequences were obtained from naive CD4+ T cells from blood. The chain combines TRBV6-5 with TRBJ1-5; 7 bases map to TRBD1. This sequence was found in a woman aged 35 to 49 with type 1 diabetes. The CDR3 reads CASSRDRENQPQHF. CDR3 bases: TGTGCCAGCAGTAGGGACAGAGAAAATCAGCCCCAGCATTTT.